The sequence of this T cell receptor (beta chain) was determined in a study of blood T cell repertoires in COVID-19. In the study overall: Researchers got acute and convalescent COVID-19 samples from the United States, Italy and Spain. The cDNA or gDNA used as material had been derived from T cells, B-cell-depleted T cells, or PBMCs.

J was trimmed by 4 bases and V by 1 base; bases with no gene match: 13. CDR3 length equals 17 residues. Germline V gene lookup returns CDR1 SQVTM and CDR2 ANQGSEA. The authors' processing: Estimated nucleated cell counts came from reference gene primer amplification. The table came from immunoSEQ multiplex PCR; TCRdb's copy has only in-frame clones and leaves some out. That table furnishes V, J and clone size, whereas the DNA furnished D and trimming. This sample has roughly 140,000 clones; approximately 80% occur once, and the top ten carry approximately 2.7%. This clonotype was sampled from a woman between 40 and 55 years old with active or convalescent COVID-19. The chain has TRBV29-1 and TRBJ1-2; 9 bases fit TRBD1. Sequenced sample: peripheral blood. Here the CDR3 reads CSVEAGPQGAFPYGYTF. DNA for the CDR3: TGCAGCGTTGAAGCCGGACCACAGGGGGCTTTTCCCTATGGCTACACCTTC.